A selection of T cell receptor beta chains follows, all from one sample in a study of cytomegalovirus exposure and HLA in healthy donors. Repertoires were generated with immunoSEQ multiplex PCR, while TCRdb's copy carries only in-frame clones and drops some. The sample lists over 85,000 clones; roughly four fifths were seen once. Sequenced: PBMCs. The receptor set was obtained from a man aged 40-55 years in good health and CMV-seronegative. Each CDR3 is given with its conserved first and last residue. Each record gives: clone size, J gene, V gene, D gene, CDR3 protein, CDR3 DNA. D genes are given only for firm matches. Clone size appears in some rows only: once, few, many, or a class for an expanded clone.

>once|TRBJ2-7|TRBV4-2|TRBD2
CASSQEPAGAFYEQYF
TGTGCCAGCAGCCAAGAACCAGCGGGGGCCTTCTACGAGCAGTACTTC
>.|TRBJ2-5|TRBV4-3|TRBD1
CASSRGQGRAETQYF
TGCGCCAGCAGCCGAGGACAGGGGAGGGCAGAGACCCAGTACTTC
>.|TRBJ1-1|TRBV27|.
CASSVRGGYTEAFF
TGTGCCAGCAGTGTCCGGGGGGGTTACACTGAAGCTTTCTTT
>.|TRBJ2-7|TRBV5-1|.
CASSSIPHNEQYF
TGCGCCAGCAGCTCCATTCCCCACAACGAGCAGTACTTC
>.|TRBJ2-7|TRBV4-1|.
CASSQEGTSYEQYF
TGCGCCAGCAGCCAGGAGGGGACCTCCTACGAGCAGTACTTC
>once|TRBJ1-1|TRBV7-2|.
CASSLSFLNTEAFF
TGTGCCAGCAGCTTAAGCTTCTTGAACACTGAAGCTTTCTTT
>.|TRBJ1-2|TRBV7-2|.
CASSLYLNYGYTF
TGTGCCAGCAGCTTATACTTGAACTATGGCTACACCTTC
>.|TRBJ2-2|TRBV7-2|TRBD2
CASSLWRGGHFGELFF
TGTGCCAGCAGCTTATGGCGGGGGGGCCACTTTGGGGAGCTGTTTTTT
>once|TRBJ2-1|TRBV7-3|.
CASSLTRRGKDEQFF
TGTGCCAGCAGCTTAACACGGAGAGGGAAGGATGAGCAGTTCTTC
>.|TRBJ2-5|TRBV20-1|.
CSARGSGEQYF
TGCAGTGCTAGAGGTTCTGGTGAGCAGTACTTC
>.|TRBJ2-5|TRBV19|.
CASSILSIGGYKETQYF
TGTGCCAGTAGTATACTTTCTATCGGGGGATACAAAGAGACCCAGTACTTC
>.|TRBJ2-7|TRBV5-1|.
CASSITGNEQYF
TGCGCCAGCAGCATAACAGGGAACGAGCAGTACTTC
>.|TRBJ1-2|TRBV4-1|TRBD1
CASSPGQGITAGGYTF
TGCGCCAGCAGTCCGGGACAGGGAATCACAGCCGGTGGCTACACCTTC
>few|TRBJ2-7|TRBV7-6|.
CASSLDEGRVYEQYF
TGTGCCAGCAGCTTAGATGAGGGTAGGGTTTACGAGCAGTACTTC
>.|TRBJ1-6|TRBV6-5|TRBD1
CASRDRASSPLHF
TGTGCCAGCAGGGACAGGGCATCTTCACCCCTCCACTTT
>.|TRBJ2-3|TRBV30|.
CACTGSWAWTDTQYF
TGTGCCTGTACAGGAAGTTGGGCTTGGACAGATACGCAGTATTTT
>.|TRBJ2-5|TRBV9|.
CASSVSSGINQETQYF
TGTGCCAGCAGCGTCTCCTCCGGGATAAACCAAGAGACCCAGTACTTC
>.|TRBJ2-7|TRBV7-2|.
CASSSQVPYEQYF
TGTGCCAGCAGCTCACAGGTCCCCTACGAGCAGTACTTC
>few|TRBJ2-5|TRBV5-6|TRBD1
CASSLLDRIHQETQYF
TGTGCCAGCAGCTTGCTGGACAGGATCCACCAAGAGACCCAGTACTTC
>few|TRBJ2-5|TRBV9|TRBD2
CASNPEGRGGQETQYF
TGTGCCAGCAATCCCGAGGGGCGGGGGGGGCAAGAGACCCAGTACTTC
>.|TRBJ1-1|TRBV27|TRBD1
CASRWTGFTEAFF
TGTGCCAGCAGGTGGACAGGTTTCACTGAAGCTTTCTTT
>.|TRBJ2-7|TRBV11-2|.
CASSLVVRGPHEQYF
TGTGCCAGCAGCTTAGTAGTTCGCGGGCCCCACGAGCAGTACTTC
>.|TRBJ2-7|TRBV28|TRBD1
CASSLRTGGEQYF
TGTGCCAGCAGTTTGCGGACAGGTGGGGAGCAGTACTTC
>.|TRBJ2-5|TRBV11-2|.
CASGRGETQYF
TGTGCCAGCGGTAGGGGGGAGACCCAGTACTTC
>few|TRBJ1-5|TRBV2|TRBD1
CASSEDRGGNQPQHF
TGTGCCAGCAGCGAGGACAGGGGTGGCAATCAGCCCCAGCATTTT
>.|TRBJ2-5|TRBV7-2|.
CASSGSRDKETQYF
TGTGCCAGCAGCGGCAGCCGGGACAAAGAGACCCAGTACTTC
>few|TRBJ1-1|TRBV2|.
CALGANTEAFF
TGTGCCCTGGGGGCGAACACTGAAGCTTTCTTT
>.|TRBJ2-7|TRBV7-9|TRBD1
CASSSDRDRGREQYF
TGTGCCAGCAGCTCTGACCGGGACAGGGGGCGAGAGCAGTACTTC
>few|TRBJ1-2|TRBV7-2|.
CASSQSREDGYTF
TGTGCCAGCAGCCAATCCAGGGAGGATGGCTACACCTTC
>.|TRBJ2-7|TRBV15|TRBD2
CATSRDLTSGTYEQYF
TGTGCCACCAGCAGAGATTTGACTAGCGGCACCTACGAGCAGTACTTC
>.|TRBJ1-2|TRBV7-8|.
CASSLQGRDGYTF
TGTGCCAGCAGCTTACAGGGTAGGGATGGCTACACCTTC
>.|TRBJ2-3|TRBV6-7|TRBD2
CASSYLLGLAGGRVQYF
TGTGCCAGCAGTTACTTACTCGGGCTAGCGGGGGGGCGGGTGCAGTATTTT
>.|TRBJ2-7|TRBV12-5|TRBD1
CASGLGPGTAYEQYF
TGTGCTAGTGGTTTGGGACCCGGGACAGCCTACGAGCAGTACTTC
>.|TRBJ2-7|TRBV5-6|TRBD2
CASSLPGLASEQYF
TGTGCCAGCAGCTTGCCGGGACTAGCTTCCGAGCAGTACTTC
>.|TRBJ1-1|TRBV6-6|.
CASRNQGGAGDSAFF
TGTGCCAGCAGAAACCAAGGTGGGGCAGGGGATTCGGCTTTCTTT
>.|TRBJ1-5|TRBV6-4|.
CASSEQGGGNQPQHF
TGTGCCAGCAGTGAACAGGGAGGGGGCAATCAGCCCCAGCATTTT
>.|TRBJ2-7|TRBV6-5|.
CASSYRGNNYEQYF
TGTGCCAGCAGTTACCGGGGGAACAACTACGAGCAGTACTTC
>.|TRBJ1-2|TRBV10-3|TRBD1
CAISGDSYGYTF
TGTGCCATCAGTGGGGACAGCTATGGCTACACCTTC
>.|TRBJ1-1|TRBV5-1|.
CASSWGGGGGNTEAFF
TGCGCCAGCAGCTGGGGGGGAGGGGGTGGTAACACTGAAGCTTTCTTT
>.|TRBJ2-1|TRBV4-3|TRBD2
CASSQEGGGESSYNEQFF
TGCGCCAGCAGCCAAGAGGGCGGGGGGGAGAGCTCCTACAATGAGCAGTTCTTC
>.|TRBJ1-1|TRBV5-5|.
CASSLGGQGLPTEAFF
TGTGCCAGCAGCTTAGGCGGCCAGGGGCTTCCCACTGAAGCTTTCTTT
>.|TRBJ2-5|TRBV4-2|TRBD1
CASSQDLTGVQETQYF
TGTGCCAGCAGCCAAGATTTGACAGGGGTTCAAGAGACCCAGTACTTC